Below are 17 T cell receptor beta chains sequenced from a single sample in a study of neoadjuvant anti-PD-1 for oral cavity cancer. Time point described: after neoadjuvant nivolumab, at surgical resection. Some clones are missing from TCRdb's copy, which holds only in-frame ones; the method was immunoSEQ multiplex PCR. The sample has approximately 21,000 clones, under 45% seen once. The sequenced sample was tumor tissue, obtained after nivolumab (anti-PD-1) treatment. The receptors originated from a person between 40 and 79 years old with oral cavity squamous cell carcinoma.

This chain joins TRBV6-5 and TRBJ2-6; D is unresolved. The V end was cut by 9 bases, the J end by 4 bases, with 13 bases between. The CDR3 contains 14 residues. Per the germline V gene, CDR1 is MNHEY and CDR2 is SVGAGI. The CDR3 DNA sequence: TGTGCCAGTGGGGTAGTAGCCGGGGCCAACGTCCTGACTTTC. Its protein product is CASGVVAGANVLTF.

There are a few counts of this clone. The rearrangement uses TRBV6-4 and TRBJ2-2; D is unclear. Germline CDR1 and CDR2: MRHNA and SNTAGT. Trimming pared 3 bases from V and 4 bases from J, leaving 6 bases between. There are 13 residues in the CDR3. The CDR3 DNA is TGTGCCAGCAGTGAAGCTTCCACCGGGGAGCTGTTTTTT. It yields the protein CASSEASTGELFF.

This clone was seen ten or more times. This sequence joins TRBV19 and TRBJ2-3; no firm D call. Germline V gene data show CDR1 as LNHDA and CDR2 as SQIVND (reference sequence). CDR3 size: 14 residues. With 1 base removed from V and 1 base from J, the gap between germline ends came to 6 bases. DNA of the CDR3: TGTGCCAGTAGTATAGGCTACCGCACAGATACGCAGTATTTT. Its translation is CASSIGYRTDTQYF.

This chain joins TRBV5-1 and TRBJ2-2; 9 bases line up with TRBD1. V dropped 4 bases and J dropped 3; count of bases not matched to a gene: 4. Germline loops: CDR1 SGHRS, CDR2 YFSETQ. The CDR3 spans 15 residues. CDR3 nucleotide sequence: TGCGCCAGCAGCCCACGGACAGGGGACACCGGGGAGCTGTTTTTT. It is translated as CASSPRTGDTGELFF.

The rearrangement joins TRBV6-1 to TRBJ1-2; maybe TRBD1 (5 bases). Germline-derived CDR1 and CDR2 are MNHNS and SASEGT. The CDR3 sequence is 14 residues long. V was pared by 6 bases and J by 4 bases, with 15 bases between. CDR3 region: CASSLRQGVYGYTF. CDR3 DNA: TGTGCCAGCAGCTTGAGGCAGGGAGTCTATGGCTACACCTTC.

The chain couples TRBV27 to TRBJ2-7; possibly TRBD1 for D (6 bases). V was clipped by 2 bases and J by 3 bases, with 8 bases between them. The CDR3 spans 13 residues. Looked up from germline, CDR1 is MNHEY and CDR2 is SMNVEV (reference sequence). The CDR3: CASSLDRFYEQYF. Written as DNA, the CDR3 is TGTGCCAGCAGTTTAGACAGGTTCTACGAGCAGTACTTC.

V is TRBV5-6 and J is TRBJ2-6; TRBD1 agrees at 7 bases. This CDR3 spans 15 amino acids. V was clipped by 7 bases and J by 4 bases; unmatched bases: 8. Germline V gene data show CDR1 as SGHDT and CDR2 as YYEEEE. The chain's CDR3 is CASLERGLGANVLTF. CDR3 nucleotides: TGTGCCAGCTTGGAGAGGGGGCTAGGGGCCAACGTCCTGACTTTC.

The table lists this clone with many counts. The J gene is TRBJ1-1, the V gene TRBV30; D perhaps matches TRBD1 (5 bases). Germline-derived CDR1 and CDR2 are GTSNPN and SVGIG (reference sequence). V shed 1 base and J shed 3 bases, with 9 bases lying between them. The CDR3 totals 13 residues. DNA for the CDR3: TGTGCCTGGAGTGACGGGGGGGACACTGAAGCTTTCTTT. Its protein product is CAWSDGGDTEAFF.

This clone was picked up one time. The chain combines TRBV4-3 with TRBJ2-7, with 13 bases lining up with TRBD2. There are 17 residues in the CDR3. The J segment lost 0 bases and the V segment lost 1 base, leaving 3 bases of the junction unmatched. Germline CDR1 reads LGHNA; CDR2 reads YSLEER. CDR3 amino acids: CASSQGLAGGVSYEQYF. In nucleotides, the CDR3 is TGCGCCAGCAGCCAAGGACTAGCGGGGGGCGTCTCCTACGAGCAGTACTTC.

The V call is TRBV11-1, the J call TRBJ2-5, with D perhaps TRBD1 (6 bases). This CDR3 is built from 16 residues. Germline V gene lookup returns CDR1 SGHAT and CDR2 FQDESV (reference sequence). V was cut by 2 bases and J by 4 bases, with 17 bases left in between. In nucleotides, the CDR3 is TGTGCCAGCAGCTTATACGTTACAGGGTTTCGAGAGACCCAGTACTTC. Translation gives CASSLYVTGFRETQYF. Variable domain in full (rest from reference TRBV11-1 and TRBJ2-5): EAEVAQSPRYKITEKSQAVAFWCDPISGHATLYWYRQILGQGPELLVQFQDESVVDDSQLPKDRFSAERLKGVDSTLKIQPAELGDSAMYLCASSLYVTGFRETQYFGPGTRLLVL.

The chain uses TRBV4-3 and TRBJ1-2; D not certain. The CDR3 loop spans 16 amino acids. Germline V gene data show CDR1 as LGHNA and CDR2 as YSLEER. Trimming removed 0 bases at V and 0 bases at J, with 11 bases between. For the CDR3, the DNA is TGCGCCAGCAGCCAAGATTACGGAACCTCTAACTATGGCTACACCTTC. Translated, it gives CASSQDYGTSNYGYTF.

In this sample, this clone turned up a few times. The chain combines TRBV7-9 with TRBJ1-1; D remains unclear. The germline gives CDR1 SEHNR, CDR2 FQNEAQ (reference sequence). The CDR3 spans 14 residues. Trimming stripped 1 base from V and 6 bases from J, with 12 bases between. The CDR3 is CASSLGGAGAEAFF. For the CDR3, the DNA is TGTGCCAGCAGCTTAGGGGGAGCTGGGGCTGAAGCTTTCTTT.

This clone was seen only a few times. V gene TRBV19 combines with J gene TRBJ1-2, with 7 bases fitting TRBD1. The CDR3 extends over 15 amino acids. Trimming cost V 5 bases and J 4 bases; bases outside gene matches: 10. Germline CDR1 LNHDA, CDR2 SQIVND (reference sequence). DNA for the CDR3: TGTGCCAGTAGTGATCCCCTTACAGGGGCCTATGGCTACACCTTC. Residues: CASSDPLTGAYGYTF.

In its sample, this clone ranks as large. This chain links TRBV7-2 with TRBJ2-5; D is unresolved. The germline CDR1 and CDR2 sequences are SGHTA and FQGNSA. The CDR3 contains 11 residues. V shed 5 bases and J shed 10 bases, with 11 bases lying between them. The CDR3 spells CASSPHYGQYF. CDR3 nucleotides: TGTGCCAGCAGCCCTCACTATGGCCAGTACTTC. Looking up the rest from reference TRBV7-2 and TRBJ2-5 gives the full variable domain: GAGVSQSPSNKVTEKGKDVELRCDPISGHTALYWYRQSLGQGLEFLIYFQGNSAPDKSGLPSDRFSAERTGGSVSTLTIQRTQQEDSAVYLCASSPHYGQYFGPGTRLLVL.

The sample holds a few counts of this clone. V gene TRBV7-2 combines with J gene TRBJ1-1; D is ambiguous. Trimming stripped 1 base from V and 10 bases from J, with 22 bases between. Germline loops: CDR1 SGHTA, CDR2 FQGNSA. The CDR3 spans 16 residues. CDR3 nucleotides: TGTGCCAGCAGCTTAGAAAGGCTGGTGAGGGCGAAGAGAGCTTTCTTT. It codes for CASSLERLVRAKRAFF.

Details on this clone: A far larger clone is off by one base, so a read error is likely. V gene TRBV6-5 combines with J gene TRBJ2-6; D gene ambiguous. Trimming shortened V by 5 bases and J by 0 bases, and 5 bases separated the two germline ends. This CDR3 is built from 14 residues. The germline V gene encodes CDR1 MNHEY and CDR2 SVGAGI. CDR3 region: CASSDNSGANVLTF. CDR3 bases: TGTGCCAGCAGTGACAACTCTGGGGCCAACGTCCTGACTTTC.

J is TRBJ2-7 and V is TRBV11-2; TRBD1 is a possible D gene (5 bases). V was cut by 2 bases and J by 2 bases, with 19 bases left in between. The germline gives CDR1 SGHAT, CDR2 FQNNGV. This CDR3 comprises 17 residues. CDR3 nucleotides: TGTGCCAGCAGCTTATCGGCGGTGAGCCAGGGCCCCTACGAGCAGTACTTC. Its translation is CASSLSAVSQGPYEQYF.